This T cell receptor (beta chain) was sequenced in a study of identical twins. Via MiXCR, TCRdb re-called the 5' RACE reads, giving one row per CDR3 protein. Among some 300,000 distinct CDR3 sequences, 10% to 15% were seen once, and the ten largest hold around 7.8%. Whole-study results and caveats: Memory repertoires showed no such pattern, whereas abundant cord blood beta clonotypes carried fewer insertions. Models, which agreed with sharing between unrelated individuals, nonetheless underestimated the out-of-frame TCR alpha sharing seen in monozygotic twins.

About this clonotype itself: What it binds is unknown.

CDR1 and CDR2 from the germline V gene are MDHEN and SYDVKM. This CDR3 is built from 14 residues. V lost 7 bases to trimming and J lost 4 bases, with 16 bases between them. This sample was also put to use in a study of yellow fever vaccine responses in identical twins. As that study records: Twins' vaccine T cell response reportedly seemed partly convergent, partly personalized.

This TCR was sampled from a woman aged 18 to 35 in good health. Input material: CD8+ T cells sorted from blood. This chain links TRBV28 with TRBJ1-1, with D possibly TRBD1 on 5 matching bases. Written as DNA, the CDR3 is TGTGCCAGCACTCGCGGGACGGCGCGCACTGAAGCTTTCTTT. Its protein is CASTRGTARTEAFF.